A selection of T cell receptor beta chains follows, all from one sample in a study of cytomegalovirus exposure and HLA in healthy donors. Here immunoSEQ multiplex PCR was the method, and the copy in TCRdb shows in-frame clones only, minus some. The sample includes about 140,000 clones, roughly 80% of them seen just once. Sequences were obtained from PBMCs. All receptors come from a woman in her 30s in good health and CMV-seronegative. Each CDR3 is given with its conserved first and last residue. The order of the fields is J gene, clone size, D gene, V gene, CDR3 protein, CDR3 DNA. D genes are given only for firm matches. Some rows mark clone size as missing; the rest say once, few, many or name a class of expanded clone.

j_gene: TRBJ1-1; abundance: .; d_gene: .; v_gene: TRBV19; CDR3aa: CASSIGQLNTEAFF; CDR3nt: TGTGCCAGTAGTATAGGACAGCTGAACACTGAAGCTTTCTTT
j_gene: TRBJ2-6; abundance: .; d_gene: .; v_gene: TRBV9; CDR3aa: CASSVGARSSSGANVLTF; CDR3nt: TGTGCCAGCAGCGTAGGCGCCCGAAGTTCCTCTGGGGCCAACGTCCTGACTTTC
j_gene: TRBJ2-1; abundance: .; d_gene: TRBD2; v_gene: TRBV6-1; CDR3aa: CASRAGGINEQFF; CDR3nt: TGTGCCAGCAGAGCGGGAGGGATCAATGAGCAGTTCTTC
j_gene: TRBJ2-7; abundance: .; d_gene: .; v_gene: TRBV10-3; CDR3aa: CAISESLQGYEQYF; CDR3nt: TGTGCCATCAGTGAGTCGCTGCAGGGTTACGAGCAGTACTTC
j_gene: TRBJ2-7; abundance: .; d_gene: .; v_gene: TRBV7-8; CDR3aa: CASSLAGRSSYEQYF; CDR3nt: TGTGCCAGCAGCTTAGCGGGCAGAAGCTCCTACGAGCAGTACTTC
j_gene: TRBJ2-7; abundance: .; d_gene: .; v_gene: TRBV2; CDR3aa: CASSLSAGRYQYF; CDR3nt: TGTGCCAGCAGTCTCTCCGCAGGGCGCTACCAGTACTTC
j_gene: TRBJ2-1; abundance: .; d_gene: TRBD2; v_gene: TRBV5-1; CDR3aa: CASSPGGLAGGEQFF; CDR3nt: TGCGCCAGCAGCCCCGGGGGACTAGCGGGGGGTGAGCAGTTCTTC
j_gene: TRBJ2-6; abundance: .; d_gene: .; v_gene: TRBV4-1; CDR3aa: CASSHHRQAPGANVLTF; CDR3nt: TGCGCCAGCAGCCATCACCGACAGGCCCCTGGGGCCAACGTCCTGACTTTC
j_gene: TRBJ2-5; abundance: .; d_gene: TRBD1; v_gene: TRBV6-6; CDR3aa: CASERGRQGYQETQYF; CDR3nt: TGTGCCAGCGAACGCGGACGACAGGGGTACCAAGAGACCCAGTACTTC
j_gene: TRBJ2-7; abundance: .; d_gene: TRBD1; v_gene: TRBV7-8; CDR3aa: CASTLTGQPGRQYF; CDR3nt: TGTGCCAGCACCCTTACGGGACAGCCAGGACGGCAGTACTTC
j_gene: TRBJ1-2; abundance: .; d_gene: .; v_gene: TRBV5-1; CDR3aa: CASSLVVEDGYTF; CDR3nt: TGCGCCAGCAGCTTGGTGGTGGAGGATGGCTACACCTTC
j_gene: TRBJ2-3; abundance: .; d_gene: .; v_gene: TRBV10-1; CDR3aa: CASSEFDSESTDTQYF; CDR3nt: TGCGCCAGCAGTGAGTTCGATAGCGAATCGACAGATACGCAGTATTTT
j_gene: TRBJ2-3; abundance: .; d_gene: .; v_gene: TRBV7-2; CDR3aa: CASSFAAGDTQYF; CDR3nt: TGTGCCAGCAGCTTCGCGGCGGGAGATACGCAGTATTTT
j_gene: TRBJ1-2; abundance: .; d_gene: .; v_gene: TRBV7-9; CDR3aa: CASSLLGEDYGYTF; CDR3nt: TGTGCCAGCAGCTTATTAGGGGAAGACTATGGCTACACCTTC
j_gene: TRBJ2-2; abundance: few; d_gene: TRBD1; v_gene: TRBV2; CDR3aa: CASSEQGAGELFF; CDR3nt: TGTGCCAGCAGTGAACAGGGGGCCGGGGAGCTGTTTTTT
j_gene: TRBJ1-1; abundance: .; d_gene: TRBD1; v_gene: TRBV30; CDR3aa: CAWSAHRGLNTEAFF; CDR3nt: TGTGCCTGGAGTGCGCACAGGGGGCTAAACACTGAAGCTTTCTTT
j_gene: TRBJ1-2; abundance: .; d_gene: .; v_gene: TRBV4-1; CDR3aa: CASSRRTVDNYGYTF; CDR3nt: TGCGCCAGCAGCCGCCGGACAGTCGATAACTATGGCTACACCTTC